This TCR beta chain is from a study of tumor-infiltrating lymphocytes in primary liver carcinoma. Study overall: The tumors ranged from roughly 4 to 11 cm across and fell within stage T1-T3 N0M0. About 3.5 to 7.5 million productive TCRbeta reads were obtained from the samples, with similar numbers across tissue types.

Looked up from germline, CDR1 is MNHNS and CDR2 is SASEGT. The length of the CDR3 is 18 residues. From unsorted bulk tissue weighing about 20-32 mg, DNA and RNA were co-extracted. As concerns this clonotype: Germline and junction disagree at one end, which may indicate a read error.

Using a constant-region primer together with ProtoScript II reverse transcriptase, TCR beta cDNA was made from roughly 540 ng of total RNA. For TCR beta, libraries were produced by three nested multiplex PCR rounds using slightly modified ARM-PCR. A C-beta reverse primer was combined with TRBV1-TRBV30 forward primers in the first two PCR rounds, and each round had about 10 cycles. TCRdb reprocessed the multiplex PCR reads via MiXCR and lists one record per CDR3 protein. The sample records 40,000 or so distinct CDR3 sequences, around 80% being singletons. The chain recombines TRBV6-1 with TRBJ2-5, with D possibly being TRBD1 (6 bases). Sequencing input: tumor-adjacent normal liver tissue. This TCR derives from a man in his forties with primary liver carcinoma and hepatitis B virus infection. CDR3 in amino acids: CASSENLMGAAVRETQYF. The CDR3 region has the DNA TGTGCCAGCAGTGAAAATTTAATGGGGGCGGCCGTTAGGGAGACACAGTACTTC.